This entry describes one T cell receptor beta chain. This receptor's antigen is unknown. Library construction relied on the immunoSEQ multiplex PCR assay. For the multiplex PCR, a mixture combining 60 forward primers for TCR Vbeta segments and 13 reverse primers for TCR Jbeta segments was used. The CDR3 region of rearranged TCR beta genes was amplified from genomic DNA with a multiplex PCR assay. The amplified TCR beta libraries were sequenced on the Illumina HiSeq System as 87-base-pair reads. The original methods were these. A later analysis tallied about 77 million unique TCR beta chains across the 600 to 700 repertoires, and around 12 million of those chains were shared by two or more donors. A nearest-neighbor algorithm error-corrected the raw reads and collapsed the reads into unique sequences, merging closely related sequences to remove PCR and sequencing errors. CDR3 sequences were aligned to IMGT reference sequences to assign V, D and J gene segments. For a sequence to be retained, a match of at least six nucleotides was required to both a V gene segment and a J gene segment. Rearrangements were classified as productive when the CDR3 lacked stop codons and remained in frame with V and J, and all other rearrangements were classified as non-productive. CDR3 was defined according to IMGT convention as the region running from the second conserved V-encoded cysteine to the conserved J-encoded phenylalanine. Sequences without an unambiguous match to a single V gene segment were excluded from the earlier analysis of approximately 600 of the donors. In an earlier analysis of approximately 550 of the donors, V segments were called functional above 56.7% productive rearrangements and were called segregating when the between-donor standard deviation exceeded 5%. A statistical classification framework was built to diagnose cytomegalovirus status from the catalog of TCR beta chain sequences. In a later analysis, TCR nucleotide sequences were compared against IMGT/GENE-DB human TR gene sequences so that V and J genes could be assigned. Using the TCRdist pipeline, a later analysis assigned CDR3 sequences along with most-parsimonious VDJ recombination scenarios. In a later analysis, each TCR beta chain was defined by its CDR3 amino acid sequence together with its V-gene family, and reads without a unique V-gene family were excluded. To address suspected cross-contamination and a sequencing artifact, a later analysis removed around 600 highly shared, low-generation-probability nucleotide sequences. In a later analysis, a clonal expansion index was calculated for each public chain from normalized within-repertoire ranks of inferred template counts. Generation probabilities in a later analysis came from a VDJ recombination model fitted to out-of-frame rearrangements, and those results were checked against IGoR. Hypergeometric tests were used in a later analysis to score TCR-TCR, TCR-HLA and TCR-CMV co-occurrence, with a repertoire-size bias correction applied to the TCR pairs. In a later analysis, false discovery rates were estimated by permuting HLA or CMV assignments 20 times. In a later analysis, co-occurring TCRs were grouped with DBSCAN, and TCRdist sequence similarity was added when clustering was performed within HLA-allele-positive subsets. Repertoires with fewer than 30,000 or more than 120,000 public chains were left out of co-occurrence clustering, as were a handful of repertoires with anomalous nucleotide sharing. TCRdb obtained this table from immuneACCESS and retained in-frame rearrangements with V and J assigned. These tables miss some clones; where compared with another copy, unresolved V genes account for less than half of the shortfall, and the remainder is unexplained. V, J and clone size were drawn from that table, and D and trimming were deduced from the DNA. The sample table holds tens of thousands of clones. The ten largest clones add up to 3% to 4% of the sample.

This sample is drawn from a study of cytomegalovirus exposure and HLA in healthy donors (dated by TCRdb to about 2017). In terms of the full investigation: An earlier analysis of several hundred of the donors reported approximately 260 Gb of sequence data and 117 million unique TCR beta sequences obtained from roughly 170 million T cells. Among the approximately 430 genotyped donors, approximately 82% belonged to the genetic ancestry cluster associated with self-reported Caucasian donors. The study combined high-throughput TCR immunosequencing, statistical association of individual TCRs with disease status, and machine learning to predict cytomegalovirus infection status. Donor age, sex, ethnicity and CMV serostatus were compiled alongside the repertoire data. In the later analysis, no new phenotypic data were used to find candidate immune exposures; instead, reliance was placed on TCR beta sequences and their occurrence across donors. To study patterns of TCR occurrence, a later analysis re-analyzed previously published TCR beta repertoires from several hundred donors and added high-resolution HLA genotyping. In a later genetic analysis, genome-wide SNP genotypes for about three fifths of the 666 donors were used, and that subset was treated as a discovery cohort. HLA typing covered class I and class II loci at four-digit resolution. In addition to the first cohort of 650 to 750 subjects, a separate validation cohort of 120 different subjects was used. Because of strong linkage in the cohort, four or five DR-DQ haplotypes were treated as single units for association and clustering. An early release covering some 640 HLA-typed donors comprised about 300 gigabases of sequencing data and around 80 million unique TCR sequences. Every repertoire in the discovery cohort had been generated on one and the same sequencing platform. Typing coverage varied by locus: roughly 629-630 donors for A, B, C, DRB1 and DQB1; roughly 560 for DQA1; about 590 for DPA1; some 470 for DPB1. Among under 450 genotyped donors of the cohort, an average of about 240,000 unique TCR beta nucleotide sequences were sequenced per donor, roughly a sixth of them non-productive. The study was designed to test whether signatures of past pathogen exposure could be identified by cataloging public T cell receptors. The study used immunosequencing to profile the T cell repertoires of under 700 subjects and linked those repertoires to cytomegalovirus serostatus. An earlier analysis of about 620 of the donors applied high-throughput TCR beta sequencing to assess whether each TCR beta V gene segment acted as functional or pseudogenic.

In total, approximately 610 healthy bone marrow donors made up the cohort. At the time of sampling, every cohort member was nominally healthy, though immune exposures that went unrecorded were likely present. The donor was CMV seropositive and was included in the group of around 300 seropositive cohort members. Every donor gave a peripheral blood sample, and the peripheral blood mononuclear cells from that sample were used for TCR beta sequencing. Genomic DNA extraction from the blood cell samples was performed with the Qiagen DNeasy Blood Extraction Kit. Points the paper makes about the study in general: A later analysis associated around 16,000 TCR beta sequences with specific HLA alleles at a false discovery rate of 0.05. In an earlier analysis of approximately 590 of the donors, most TCR beta V segments appeared in productive rearrangements about 87% or about 30% of the time, broadly matching IMGT annotations. In a later genetic analysis, fewer N-insertions in productive TCRs were reported among donors in an Asian-associated ancestry cluster than the roughly 670-donor mean. A further reported finding was that TCR beta sequences accurately predicted the HLA-A and HLA-B alleles for most subjects in the first cohort. HLA typing was unavailable for some donors at each locus, so association tests used only the typed subset. The only immune exposure information available for the cohort was CMV serostatus. This cohort had only TCR beta chains sequenced, and the lack of alpha or paired-chain data limited which features could be detected. According to a later analysis, TCR association rates differed among HLA loci, with DRB1 alleles showing the most associated TCRs and HLA-C alleles showing the fewest. Three of the identified cytomegalovirus-associated TCR beta chains were confirmed in vitro to be specific for cytomegalovirus antigens. When HLA alleles, especially DR and DQ, strongly co-occurred, attributing TCR associations to individual alleles was difficult. In both the original and validation cohorts, the classifier was reported to diagnose cytomegalovirus status with high specificity and sensitivity. Most TCR sequences were observed very rarely across donors, whereas some public TCRs were present in many individuals. Correlated functional status among segregating V segments might reflect linkage disequilibrium, but an unknown experimental factor could not be ruled out. In a later genetic analysis, a missense DCLRE1C variant was associated with V-gene and J-gene trimming of TCR beta chains, and the association was replicated in an independent cohort. According to a later analysis, parvovirus B19, influenza, CMV and Epstein-Barr virus appeared linked to several top co-occurrence clusters. A later analysis found that HLA-associated TCR beta chains were more clonally expanded and had lower generation probabilities than equally common non-associated chains. Roughly uniform sequencing depth across donors was assumed in presence/absence analyses, although this assumption may not hold. The study listed 164 TCR beta chains as associated with cytomegalovirus. In a later analysis, most CMV-associated TCR beta chains were found to appear HLA-restricted, with HLA associations seemingly driven largely by CMV exposure. A group of highly shared sequence variants was considered likely to be a technical artifact of the sequencing pipeline. Because counts were too low, some 17 rarely observed V segments, including chromosome 9 orphons, were excluded from the earlier analysis of 500 to 700 of the donors. The authors suggested that the approach could potentially be extended to other disease states and immunological phenotypes.

The sequenced material came from PBMCs. This clonotype originated in a man younger than 35 in good health and CMV-seropositive.

CDR3 sequence: CASSVPGQGAYEQYF. The base sequence is TGTGCCAGTAGCGTCCCGGGACAGGGGGCGTACGAGCAGTACTTC. Here the chain combines TRBV19 and TRBJ2-7, with TRBD1 matching 12 junction bases. The CDR3 starts with the cysteine, ends with the phenylalanine, and has 15 residues. Left in the record is the CDR3 DNA by itself, 45 bases read in frame from the first base. Germline trimming amounts to 6 bases on V and 4 bases on J, with 7 as the count of junction bases outside the gene matches. CDR1 and CDR2 were assigned from the germline V gene (reference sequence) as LNHDA and SQIVND.